What follows are 22 T cell receptor beta chains derived from one specimen sequenced in a study of blood T cell repertoires in COVID-19. Generated by immunoSEQ multiplex PCR, the TCRdb table keeps only in-frame clones and is missing some. The data hold some 31,000 clones, with less than 85% observed a single time. Sequencing input: peripheral blood. The receptors here all came from a human donor with acute or convalescent COVID-19. The donor label of this sample is uncertain.

J is TRBJ1-6 and V is TRBV19; D perhaps matches TRBD1 (5 bases). CDR1 LNHDA and CDR2 SQIVND come from the germline V gene (reference sequence). The CDR3 sequence is 12 residues long. V was cut by 7 bases and J by 14 bases, with 15 bases left in between. CDR3 loop: CASTTLGETLHF. The CDR3 DNA reads TGTGCCAGTACCACCCTAGGGGAAACCCTCCACTTT.

This clone appeared a single time. The V gene is TRBV9, the J gene TRBJ2-1; 15 bases map to TRBD2. The CDR3 contains 15 residues. Germline V gene lookup returns CDR1 SGDLS and CDR2 YYNGEE. V shed 0 bases and J 8 bases; nucleotides not matched to a gene: 0. The CDR3 DNA reads TGTGCCAGCAGCGTAGGGACTAGCGGGAGGGATGAGCAGTTCTTC. Translating it yields CASSVGTSGRDEQFF.

The chain carries TRBV24-1 and TRBJ2-2, with 7 bases fitting TRBD1. The CDR3 runs 14 residues. Trimming removed 9 bases from V and 0 bases from J; junction bases left unmatched: 3. The germline CDR1 and CDR2 sequences are KGHDR and SFDVKD. CDR3 sequence reads: CATSDRSNTGELFF. CDR3 nucleotide sequence: TGTGCCACCTCGGACAGGTCGAACACCGGGGAGCTGTTTTTT.

This clone was seen a handful of times. V usage is TRBV14 and J usage is TRBJ1-6, with D uncertain. With 3 bases removed from V and 9 bases from J, the gap between germline ends came to 6 bases. The CDR3 totals 12 residues. In germline, CDR1 is SGHDN, CDR2 FVKESK. CDR3 nucleotides: TGTGCCAGCAGCCACTTGGCTTCACCCCTCCACTTT. Protein sequence: CASSHLASPLHF.

The chain employs TRBV7-7 and TRBJ2-7; no clear D gene. There are 16 residues in the CDR3. Germline values: CDR1 SSHAT, CDR2 FNYEAQ (reference sequence). Trimming stripped 5 bases from V and 2 bases from J, with 19 bases between. The CDR3 sequence: CASSPWWLDAPYEQYF. The CDR3 DNA reads TGTGCCAGCAGCCCCTGGTGGCTAGATGCCCCCTACGAGCAGTACTTC.

The chain employs TRBV18 and TRBJ2-1, with TRBD2 matching 11 bases. Germline CDR1 and CDR2: KGHSH and LQKENI. The V gene end was trimmed by 3 bases and the J gene end by 5 bases; junction bases not matched to a gene: 6. The CDR3 spans 16 residues. CDR3 in DNA: TGTGCCAGCTCACCGAATAGCGGGGGGGCGAACAATGAGCAGTTCTTC. Encoded protein: CASSPNSGGANNEQFF. Full variable domain (missing parts from reference TRBV18 and TRBJ2-1): NAGVMQNPRHLVRRRGQEARLRCSPMKGHSHVYWYRQLPEEGLKFMVYLQKENIIDESGMPKERFSAEFPKEGPSILRIQQVVRGDSAAYFCASSPNSGGANNEQFFGPGTRLTVL.

This clone was detected once. CDR3 bases: TGTGCCAGCAGCTCGGGACTAGCGGGTTGGAACGAGCAGTACTTC. Protein sequence: CASSSGLAGWNEQYF. This rearrangement joins TRBV7-2 to TRBJ2-7; 12 bases match TRBD2. The CDR3 is 15 residues long. Germline V gene sequence: CDR1 SGHTA, CDR2 FQGNSA. V was pared by 4 bases and J by 5 bases, with 6 bases of the junction left unmatched.

V and J are TRBV9 and TRBJ2-2; unclear D gene. The ends were cut back, 4 bases at V and 2 bases at J, with 12 bases in the middle. Germline CDR1 is SGDLS and CDR2 is YYNGEE. CDR3 length: 15 residues. The CDR3 DNA reads as TGTGCCAGCAGCCCCGCCCCCACTAACACCGGGGAGCTGTTTTTT. Translation: CASSPAPTNTGELFF.

The chain uses TRBV4-1 and TRBJ1-4; possible D gene TRBD1, 6 bases. The CDR3 sequence is 16 residues long. Looked up from germline, CDR1 is MGHRA and CDR2 is YSYEKL. Trimming pared 1 base from V and 5 bases from J, leaving 14 bases between. The CDR3 is CASSQATGFGNEKLFF. The CDR3 bases are TGCGCCAGCAGCCAAGCCACAGGGTTTGGCAATGAAAAACTGTTTTTT.

This chain joins TRBV19 and TRBJ1-5; D is unresolved. Trimming shortened V by 4 bases and J by 7 bases, and 17 bases separated the two germline ends. The germline V gene has CDR1 LNHDA and CDR2 SQIVND (reference sequence). The CDR3 contains 15 residues. The CDR3 bases are TGTGCCAGTAGTAACCCACAATGGATCGGGCAGCCCCAGCATTTT. This sequence encodes CASSNPQWIGQPQHF.

The rearrangement links TRBV2 to TRBJ1-4; a weak D match, TRBD1 (6 bases). Germline loops: CDR1 SNHLY, CDR2 FYNNEI. The CDR3 contains 14 residues. With 6 bases removed from V and 6 bases from J, the gap between germline ends came to 14 bases. The DNA of the CDR3 is TGTGCCAGCAGCGCCGGGACATCCGATGAAAAACTGTTTTTT. This gives the protein CASSAGTSDEKLFF.

The genes are TRBV28 and TRBJ1-5; D might be TRBD1 (5 bases). The CDR3 covers 15 residues. Trimming took off 4 bases at V and 4 bases at J, with 14 bases between the two ends. Germline V lookup: CDR1 MDHEN, CDR2 SYDVKM. Here the CDR3 reads CASSSGSGGNQPQHF. In DNA, the CDR3 is TGTGCCAGCAGTTCCGGGTCTGGGGGGAATCAGCCCCAGCATTTT.

The chain uses TRBV11-2 and TRBJ2-5, with D perhaps matching TRBD2 (6 bases). Trimming cost V 3 bases and J 4 bases, with 12 bases left between them. CDR3 length: 14 residues. CDR1 SGHAT and CDR2 FQNNGV come from the germline V gene. The CDR3 nucleotides read TGTGCCAGCAGCTTGGAGGGGTTAAGAGAGACCCAGTACTTC. It specifies CASSLEGLRETQYF.

CDR3 nucleotides: TGTGCCATCAGTGAGTCGACAGGGGCTACGCAGTATTTT. It specifies CAISESTGATQYF. This sequence joins TRBV10-3 and TRBJ2-3; 8 bases map to TRBD1. The J segment lost 8 bases and the V segment lost 0 bases, leaving 1 base of the junction unmatched. CDR1 and CDR2 from the germline V gene are ENHRY and SYGVKD. CDR3 length: 13 residues.

The chain combines TRBV5-5 with TRBJ1-5; 10 bases are a match to TRBD1. The germline CDR1 and CDR2 sequences are SGHKS and YYEKEE (reference sequence). V lost 0 bases to trimming and J lost 0 bases; unmatched junction nucleotides: 3. This CDR3 comprises 17 residues. Here the CDR3 reads CASSLAGQGYSNQPQHF. Here the CDR3 DNA reads TGTGCCAGCAGCTTGGCGGGACAGGGGTATAGCAATCAGCCCCAGCATTTT.

This rearrangement joins TRBV28 to TRBJ1-3, with a tentative D call TRBD1 (5 bases). V lost 6 bases and J 4 bases, leaving 16 bases between the germline ends. CDR1 and CDR2 (germline): MDHEN, SYDVKM. The CDR3 covers 15 residues. The CDR3 region is CASSTPQNRGNTIYF. The CDR3 coding sequence is TGTGCCAGCAGCACTCCCCAAAACAGGGGAAACACCATATATTTT.

This clone was seen a few times. This sequence joins TRBV11-3 and TRBJ2-7, with TRBD2 matching over 8 bases. Unmatched junction bases numbered 8, after V lost 0 bases and J lost 4 bases. This CDR3 spans 16 amino acids. Germline CDR1 reads SGHNT; CDR2 reads YENEEA. Written as DNA, the CDR3 is TGTGCCAGCAGCTTAGATGGGGCAAGCGGGAGATACGAGCAGTACTTC. It encodes CASSLDGASGRYEQYF.

The chain links TRBV7-3 to TRBJ2-6, with 7 bases that match TRBD1. Germline loops: CDR1 SGHTA, CDR2 FQGTGA. This CDR3 is built from 19 residues. Trimming at V came to 1 base and at J to 0 bases, leaving 9 bases not matched to a gene. CDR3 loop: CASSLSSGQEHSGANVLTF. Here the CDR3 DNA reads TGTGCCAGCAGCTTAAGTTCCGGACAGGAACACTCTGGGGCCAACGTCCTGACTTTC.

CDR3 coding DNA: TGTGCCAGCAGCTTACGGGCCTTCTCAGGGGATACGCAGTATTTT. Its protein product is CASSLRAFSGDTQYF. The gene calls are TRBV11-2 and TRBJ2-3; D perhaps matches TRBD1 (5 bases). V lost 2 bases, J lost 6 bases, and 15 bases lay in between. This CDR3 is built from 15 residues. The germline V gene has CDR1 SGHAT and CDR2 FQNNGV.

The CDR3: CASSQGLQSYNEQFF. The CDR3 bases are TGTGCCAGCAGCCAAGGACTCCAGAGCTACAATGAGCAGTTCTTC. J is TRBJ2-1 and V is TRBV3-1 (or the pseudogene TRBV3-2), with unresolved D. CDR1 is LGHDT, CDR2 YNNKEL, per germline (reference sequence). V was pared by 1 base and J by 3 bases, with 10 bases between. There are 15 residues in the CDR3.

The CDR3 protein is CSVGDISNQPQHF. CDR3 DNA sequence: TGCAGCGTTGGGGACATTAGCAATCAGCCCCAGCATTTT. The chain has TRBV29-1 and TRBJ1-5; TRBD1 is a possible D gene (6 bases). Between the trimmed V and J ends, which lost 4 bases and 0 bases, there was a span of 7 bases. The CDR3 loop spans 13 amino acids. CDR1 is SQVTM, CDR2 ANQGSEA, per germline.

The J gene is TRBJ2-7, the V gene TRBV7-3, with D unresolved. The V gene's germline CDR1 is SGHTA and CDR2 FQGTGA. This CDR3 comprises 20 residues. Trimming shortened V by 4 bases and J by 3 bases, and 31 bases separated the two germline ends. The CDR3 loop reads CASSYSTSVTAPFLYYEQYF. The DNA of the CDR3 is TGTGCCAGCAGCTACTCAACCTCTGTTACAGCCCCATTCCTTTACTACGAGCAGTACTTC.